Below, 26 T cell receptor beta chains from the same sample are listed, as sequenced in a study of HIV-infected patients and healthy controls (dated by TCRdb to about 2014). Library preparation employed 5' RACE. Sequenced using an Illumina MiSeq. 400 to 550 ng RNA was reverse transcribed with SuperScript III using primers against the alpha and beta constant regions. Separate libraries for the alpha and beta chains were generated through chain-specific third strand synthesis that incorporated multiplexing indices. The public reads were run again by TCRdb, first through fastp at Q25 and then through MiXCR, and only productive beta chains were kept. Every entry covers one CDR3 protein and lists the most common genes and DNA from its rows. This sample gives 8,500 to 11,000 distinct CDR3 sequences in total; roughly 8% of them show up just once. The ten top clones hold about 3.5% of the sample. Whole blood was used without fractionating the cells, so the repertoire represented all peripheral T cells without sorting.

The sample consisted of blood. These TCRs come from an adult in good health.

This clonotype is classed as medium-sized. The chain carries TRBV14 and TRBJ1-2, with a weak D call TRBD1 (6 bases). Germline V lookup: CDR1 SGHDN, CDR2 FVKESK. Trimming cost V 0 bases and J 8 bases, with 13 bases left between them. CDR3 length: 14 amino acids. This CDR3 reads CASSQEAGAYGYTF. The CDR3 bases are TGTGCCAGCAGCCAAGAAGCGGGGGCTTACGGCTACACCTTC.

V usage is TRBV7-4 and J usage is TRBJ2-7; TRBD2 is a possible D gene (5 bases). Looked up from germline, CDR1 is SGHVT and CDR2 is SQSDAQ. Trimming left V 5 bases short and J 4 bases short, with 9 bases between. The CDR3 runs 12 residues. The CDR3 DNA is TGTGCCAGCAGCGCCCGAGGGTACGAGCAGTACTTC. Protein sequence: CASSARGYEQYF.

This clonotype came up many times. The CDR3 nucleotides are TGTGCCAGCAGCGTCGAGGACAGATCCTACGAGCAGTACTTC. It encodes CASSVEDRSYEQYF. The genes are TRBV13 and TRBJ2-7, with D possibly being TRBD1 (6 bases). This CDR3 is 14 amino acids long. Germline lookup yields CDR1 PRHDT and CDR2 FYEKMQ (reference sequence). V lost 5 bases, J lost 1 base, and 12 bases lay in between. Full variable domain (rest looked up from reference TRBV13 and TRBJ2-7): AAGVIQSPRHLIKEKRETATLKCYPIPRHDTVYWYQQGPGQDPQFLISFYEKMQSDKGSIPDRFSAQQFSDYHSELNMSSLELGDSALYFCASSVEDRSYEQYFGPGTRLTVT.

This clonotype was seen repeatedly, ten times or more. The chain recombines TRBV7-9 with TRBJ2-3; D may correspond to TRBD1 or TRBD2 (5 bases each). The CDR3 extends over 16 amino acids. Trimming left V 1 base short and J 4 bases short, with 15 bases between. CDR1 is SEHNR and CDR2 is FQNEAQ in the germline V gene (reference sequence). The CDR3 protein is CASSLGSGGTADTQYF. The CDR3 DNA sequence: TGTGCCAGCAGCTTAGGATCTGGGGGAACAGCAGATACGCAGTATTTT.

This clonotype turned up a few times. The chain carries TRBV12-3 or TRBV12-4 and TRBJ2-7; D call uncertain. The V end was cut by 1 base, the J end by 0 bases, with 7 bases between. The CDR3 is 14 amino acids. Written as DNA, the CDR3 is TGTGCCAGCAGTTTAGTAGGGAACTCCTACGAGCAGTACTTC. Its protein is CASSLVGNSYEQYF.

This clonotype is medium-sized in the sample. The rearrangement links TRBV2 to TRBJ2-3, with TRBD2 identical over 7 bases. J lost 2 bases, V lost 6 bases, and 5 bases had no gene match. CDR1 and CDR2 from the germline V gene are SNHLY and FYNNEI. The CDR3 length is 14 residues. The CDR3 protein is CASRETSLTDTQYF. CDR3 DNA sequence: TGTGCCAGCAGGGAGACTAGCCTCACAGATACGCAGTATTTT.

This clonotype was counted ten times or more. The chain has TRBV7-6 and TRBJ1-1; D possibly corresponds to TRBD1 (6 bases). Trimming pared 3 bases from V and 7 bases from J, leaving 15 bases between. Germline CDR1 is SGHVS and CDR2 is FNYEAQ. The CDR3 spans 14 residues. The CDR3 coding sequence is TGTGCCAGCAGCTTTGGACAGATTGGGGGTGAAGCTTTCTTT. Protein: CASSFGQIGGEAFF.

The table lists this clonotype with many counts. The chain joins TRBV4-1 to TRBJ1-4; D is unresolved. Germline CDR1 is MGHRA and CDR2 is YSYEKL. The CDR3 extends over 15 amino acids. V was trimmed by 3 bases and J by 0 bases, leaving 8 bases between them. The CDR3 sequence: CASSQPGTTNEKLFF. For the CDR3, the DNA is TGCGCCAGCAGCCAGCCAGGAACAACTAATGAAAAACTGTTTTTT.

This clonotype was found many times. The genes are TRBV2 and TRBJ1-5, with a possible D match to TRBD1 (6 bases). This CDR3 is built from 17 residues. V dropped 0 bases and J dropped 6 bases, with 18 bases sitting between them. Germline assignment: CDR1 SNHLY and CDR2 FYNNEI. This CDR3 is CASSEAWVGGRGQPQHF. In DNA form, the CDR3 reads TGTGCCAGCAGTGAAGCTTGGGTCGGGGGCAGGGGTCAGCCCCAGCATTTT. Full variable domain (outside the CDR3, taken from reference TRBV2 and TRBJ1-5): EPEVTQTPSHQVTQMGQEVILRCVPISNHLYFYWYRQILGQKVEFLVSFYNNEISEKSEIFDDQFSVERPDGSNFTLKIRSTKLEDSAMYFCASSEAWVGGRGQPQHFGDGTRLSIL.

The V gene is TRBV7-8, the J gene TRBJ1-2, with 7 bases aligning to TRBD1. The CDR3 totals 15 residues. Germline V gives CDR1 SGHVS, CDR2 FQNEAQ. J was trimmed by 5 bases and V by 1 base; bases with no gene match: 7. For the CDR3, the DNA is TGTGCCAGCAGCTTAGGGGGGACAGAGGTTTATGGCTACACCTTC. Translating it yields CASSLGGTEVYGYTF.

The chain employs TRBV19 and TRBJ1-1, with a weak D call TRBD1 (5 bases). Germline CDR1 reads LNHDA; CDR2 reads SQIVND (reference sequence). This CDR3 spans 15 amino acids. The ends were cut back, 4 bases at V and 5 bases at J, with 17 bases in the middle. Written as DNA, the CDR3 is TGTGCCAGTAGTAACCCGACAGCACGGGGGACTGAAGCTTTCTTT. It yields the protein CASSNPTARGTEAFF.

By share, this clonotype ranks as medium-sized. The chain's CDR3 is CASSFGDTEAFF. The CDR3 coding sequence is TGCGCCAGCAGCTTTGGTGACACTGAAGCTTTCTTT. The rearrangement links TRBV5-1 to TRBJ1-1; D ambiguous. This CDR3 contains 12 residues. V lost 2 bases and J 3 bases, leaving 5 bases between the germline ends. Germline CDR1 reads SGHRS; CDR2 reads YFSETQ.

This clonotype is medium-sized by share. The chain couples TRBV11-2 to TRBJ1-6, with no clear D. The CDR3 runs 13 residues. The V and J ends lost 3 bases and 7 bases respectively, with 7 bases between them. Per the germline V gene, CDR1 is SGHAT and CDR2 is FQNNGV. CDR3 protein: CASSFRMNSPLHF. CDR3 DNA sequence: TGTGCCAGCAGCTTCAGGATGAATTCACCCCTCCACTTT.

This clonotype is medium-sized (0.01 to 0.1%). CDR3 amino acids: CASSYGDRGTDTQYF. In DNA, the CDR3 is TGTGCCAGCAGTTACGGGGACAGGGGCACAGATACGCAGTATTTT. This chain connects TRBV6-5 to TRBJ2-3; 9 nucleotides match TRBD1. The CDR3 covers 15 residues. Per germline, CDR1 MNHEY and CDR2 SVGAGI. The V gene end was trimmed by 2 bases and the J gene end by 1 base; junction bases not matched to a gene: 1.

This clonotype is labeled medium-sized. J is TRBJ2-7 and V is TRBV5-4; no firm D call. The CDR3 contains 11 residues. The germline V and J ends were trimmed by 3 bases and 7 bases, with 8 bases remaining between them. Per germline, CDR1 SGHNT and CDR2 YYREEE (reference sequence). In DNA form, the CDR3 reads TGTGCCAGCAGCTCCAGAAGAGAGCAGTACTTC. Its protein is CASSSRREQYF.

This clonotype is judged medium-sized. The chain carries TRBV6-1 and TRBJ1-4; D not certain. Trimming removed 2 bases at V and 6 bases at J, with 13 bases between. The CDR3 sequence is 15 residues long. The germline V gene has CDR1 MNHNS and CDR2 SASEGT. CDR3 in amino acids: CASSEMVRRDEKLFF. The CDR3 region has the DNA TGTGCCAGCAGTGAAATGGTCCGAAGGGATGAAAAACTGTTTTTT.

V and J are TRBV10-3 and TRBJ1-5; D gene ambiguous. Germline V gene data show CDR1 as ENHRY and CDR2 as SYGVKD. Trimming left V 2 bases short and J 0 bases short, with 8 bases between. This CDR3 is 15 amino acids long. This chain's CDR3 is CAISEGRNSNQPQHF. CDR3 in DNA: TGTGCCATCAGTGAGGGACGTAATAGCAATCAGCCCCAGCATTTT.

This clonotype is deemed medium-sized. The chain joins TRBV5-5 to TRBJ2-3; D remains unclear. The V end lost 1 base, the J end lost 2 bases, and 8 bases lay between the germline ends. Germline CDR1 SGHKS, CDR2 YYEKEE (reference sequence). This CDR3 comprises 14 residues. CDR3 bases: TGTGCCAGCAGCTTGATTGGAGACACAGATACGCAGTATTTT. Translation: CASSLIGDTDTQYF.

Relative to its sample, this clonotype is medium-sized. This sequence joins TRBV15 and TRBJ2-3; D remains unclear. Germline V gene sequence: CDR1 LNHNV, CDR2 YYDKDF (reference sequence). This CDR3 region has 17 residues. With 4 bases removed from V and 4 bases from J, the gap between germline ends came to 21 bases. The CDR3 region is CATSTLTGKKGSDTQYF. The CDR3 DNA reads as TGTGCCACCAGCACCTTGACTGGAAAAAAGGGCTCAGATACGCAGTATTTT.

This sequence joins TRBV19 and TRBJ1-5; TRBD1 matches 9 bases. The CDR3 contains 14 residues. The ends lost 8 bases at V and 4 bases at J; junction bases unmatched: 6. Germline-derived CDR1 and CDR2 are LNHDA and SQIVND (reference sequence). In DNA form, the CDR3 reads TGTGCCAGTGGGGGACAGGGAGGAAATCAGCCCCAGCATTTT. As protein: CASGGQGGNQPQHF.

By share, this clonotype counts as medium-sized. The V and J genes are TRBV20-1 and TRBJ1-1, with a weak D call TRBD1 (6 bases). Germline-derived CDR1 and CDR2 are DFQATT and SNEGSKA (reference sequence). The CDR3 covers 15 residues. Deletions cut 3 bases from V and 1 base from J, with 15 bases between. CDR3 nucleotide sequence: TGCAGTGCTAGGGTTCCAGGGGCCCCGAACACTGAAGCTTTCTTT. As protein: CSARVPGAPNTEAFF.

In this sample, this clonotype turned up many times. The chain carries TRBV30 and TRBJ1-3; TRBD1 is a possible D gene (5 bases). The CDR3 spans 14 residues. The germline V and J ends were trimmed by 8 bases and 1 base, with 15 bases remaining between them. CDR1 and CDR2 (germline): GTSNPN, SVGIG (reference sequence). CDR3 sequence (DNA): TGTGCCGTGGCGCAGGGAGCATCTGGAAACACCATATATTTT. The encoded protein is CAVAQGASGNTIYF.

The chain couples TRBV12-3 or TRBV12-4 to TRBJ2-1; 8 bases match TRBD2. The CDR3 length is 14 residues. V lost 3 bases and J lost 3; bases outside the gene matches: 1. The CDR3 is CASSFAGGYNEQFF. The CDR3 nucleotides are TGTGCCAGCAGTTTTGCGGGGGGCTACAATGAGCAGTTCTTC.

The genes are TRBV6-7 and TRBJ1-5; D may be TRBD1 (5 bases). TRBV6-7 is an ORF, and what it does is uncertain. Trimming took off 11 bases at V and 0 bases at J, with 14 bases between the two ends. The CDR3 length is 14 residues. The CDR3 DNA is TGTGCCGGTAGAACGGACATTAGCAATCAGCCCCAGCATTTT. It codes for CAGRTDISNQPQHF.

This clonotype was picked up many times. This chain joins TRBV5-1 and TRBJ2-1, with TRBD2 matching 7 bases. This CDR3 spans 18 amino acids. CDR1 is SGHRS and CDR2 is YFSETQ in the germline V gene. V was clipped by 0 bases and J by 5 bases; unmatched bases: 14. The CDR3 DNA reads TGCGCCAGCAGCTTGGTCGTGTCCCGCGGGGGAGGAAACAATGAGCAGTTCTTC. It is translated as CASSLVVSRGGGNNEQFF.

The chain employs TRBV20-1 and TRBJ1-4; maybe TRBD1 (5 bases). Germline CDR1 DFQATT, CDR2 SNEGSKA (reference sequence). The CDR3 has 14 amino acids. V was trimmed by 4 bases and J by 0 bases, leaving 9 bases between them. The CDR3 region is CSATRQTTNEKLFF. DNA of the CDR3: TGCAGTGCTACCCGACAGACAACTAATGAAAAACTGTTTTTT.